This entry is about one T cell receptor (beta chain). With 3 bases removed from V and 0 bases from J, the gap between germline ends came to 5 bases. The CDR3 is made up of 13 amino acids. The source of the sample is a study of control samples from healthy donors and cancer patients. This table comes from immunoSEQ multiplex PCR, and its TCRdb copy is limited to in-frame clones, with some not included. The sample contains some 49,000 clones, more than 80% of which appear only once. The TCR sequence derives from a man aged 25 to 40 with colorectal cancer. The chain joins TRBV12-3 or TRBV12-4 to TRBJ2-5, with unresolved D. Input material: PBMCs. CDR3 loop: CASSFSYQETQYF. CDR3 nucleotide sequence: TGTGCCAGCAGTTTCTCGTACCAAGAGACCCAGTACTTC.